This TCR beta chain stems from a study of blood T cell repertoires in COVID-19. Study-level information: Acute and convalescent COVID-19 samples came from the United States, Italy and Spain. Sources were T cells, B-cell-depleted T cells, or PBMCs; the material itself was cDNA or gDNA.

Original handling: Estimated nucleated cell counts came from reference gene primer amplification. The method was immunoSEQ multiplex PCR; TCRdb's version includes in-frame clones alone and lacks a portion of them. V and J calls and clone size are given by that table; D and trimming were obtained from the DNA. The sample has under 350,000 clones, around 89% seen once; the top ten hold about 4.6%. CDR1 is ENHRY, CDR2 SYGVKD, per germline. The CDR3 is made up of 15 amino acids. Trimming removed 2 bases from V and 4 bases from J, with 14 bases in between. This TCR derives from a man aged 40-49 years with acute or convalescent COVID-19. Sample: peripheral blood. The rearrangement uses TRBV10-3 and TRBJ1-1; TRBD1 is a possible D gene (5 bases). In nucleotides, the CDR3 is TGTGCCATCAGTGAGGGAAGGTGGGGGGTCACTGAAGCTTTCTTT. Amino acids: CAISEGRWGVTEAFF.